This is a list of T cell receptor beta chains from one sample in a study of beta chain features in type 1 diabetes. The data were produced by immunoSEQ multiplex PCR, yet TCRdb's version contains in-frame clones alone and is incomplete. The table lists 250,000 to 350,000 clones, approximately 15% of them singletons. The sample consisted of central memory CD4+ T cells from blood. The receptors were sampled from a man aged 30 to 45 in good health. Each CDR3 is given with its conserved first and last residue. Each record gives: V gene, J gene, D gene, clone size, CDR3 DNA, CDR3 protein. A D gene is named only where the DNA matches it firmly. For some rows the clone size is stated as once, few or many, or as a class when expanded; others skip it.

>TRBV7-8|TRBJ2-1|.|.
TGTGCCAGCAGCTTAGCGCGGCGGATGGGAGCCTACAATGAGCAGTTCTTC
CASSLARRMGAYNEQFF
>TRBV19|TRBJ2-7|.|.
TGTGCCAGTAACAGGGCTGGCTCCTACGAGCAGTACTTC
CASNRAGSYEQYF
>TRBV9|TRBJ1-3|.|few
TGTGCCAGCAGCTTGTCGATAGGACAGAGATCTGGAAACACCATATATTTT
CASSLSIGQRSGNTIYF
>TRBV7-6|TRBJ2-3|.|few
TGTGCCAGCAGCTTAGCAGGCCTGGGCACAGATACGCAGTATTTT
CASSLAGLGTDTQYF
>TRBV4-3|TRBJ2-2|.|few
TGCGCCAGCAGCCAAGATAAGGAAATAGCGACCGGGGAGCTGTTTTTT
CASSQDKEIATGELFF
>TRBV18|TRBJ2-5|.|few
TGTGCCAGCTCACCACGCCGCCAAGAGACCCAGTACTTC
CASSPRRQETQYF
>TRBV10-1|TRBJ1-1|.|.
TGCGCCAGCAGTGAAAGGCCCTGGGACACTGAAGCTTTCTTT
CASSERPWDTEAFF
>TRBV18|TRBJ1-1|TRBD1|.
TGTGCCAGCTCACCAGGGACAGATAACATGAACACTGAAGCTTTCTTT
CASSPGTDNMNTEAFF
>TRBV12-5|TRBJ2-3|.|many
TGTGCTAGTACGAATGGAGGGATGCGTTCGGATACGCAGTATTTT
CASTNGGMRSDTQYF
>TRBV30|TRBJ1-3|.|few
TGTGCCTGGGGCCGACTACTCTCTGGAAACACCATATATTTT
CAWGRLLSGNTIYF
>TRBV29-1|TRBJ1-2|.|.
TGCAGCGTCGACGATACATCGTACTATGGCTACACCTTC
CSVDDTSYYGYTF
>TRBV5-6|TRBJ1-2|TRBD1|.
TGTGCCAGCAGCGGTGACAGGGGAGCCTATGGCTACACCTTC
CASSGDRGAYGYTF
>TRBV27|TRBJ1-2|.|.
TGTGCCAGCAGTGCTGGGCCCTCTTCGACAGCTAAGTTTAACTATGGCTACACCTTC
CASSAGPSSTAKFNYGYTF
>TRBV7-8|TRBJ2-5|.|few
TGTGCCAGCAGCGCGCGGGGGCGGGAGACCCAGTACTTC
CASSARGRETQYF
>TRBV11-2|TRBJ2-2|.|.
TGTGCCAGCAGCTTCGGTTTGAGTCTGGCGGCCGGGGAGCTGTTTTTT
CASSFGLSLAAGELFF
>TRBV6-5|TRBJ1-1|.|few
TGTGCCAGCAGACAGGGCATCATGAACACTGAAGCTTTCTTT
CASRQGIMNTEAFF
>TRBV30|TRBJ2-1|TRBD2|.
TGTGCCTGGAGACTAGCGGGAGGGCCACATGAGCAGTTCTTC
CAWRLAGGPHEQFF
>TRBV20-1|TRBJ2-3|.|few
TGCAGTGCTAGGGGAAAAGATACGCAGTATTTT
CSARGKDTQYF
>TRBV7-8|TRBJ2-5|.|.
TGTGCCAGCAGCTTAGTGGTTGGGGGCTCAGAGACCCAGTACTTC
CASSLVVGGSETQYF
>TRBV5-6|TRBJ1-1|.|.
TGTGCCAGCATCCGGGCAGTAGGGGATAGGGCACAGAACACTGAAGCTTTCTTT
CASIRAVGDRAQNTEAFF
>TRBV5-4|TRBJ2-6|TRBD2|few
TGTGCCAGCAGCTTGGCTCGGGGGGCTGGGGCCAACGTCCTGACTTTC
CASSLARGAGANVLTF
>TRBV7-2|TRBJ1-5|.|few
TGTGCCAGCAGCCTAAGCGGGGGTAGCAATCAGCCCCAGCATTTT
CASSLSGGSNQPQHF
>TRBV5-6|TRBJ1-2|.|.
TGTGCCAGCAGCTTGGAACTTGGGAACTATGGCTACACCTTC
CASSLELGNYGYTF
>TRBV5-4|TRBJ2-3|.|.
TGTGCCAGCAGCTTGTTGAGTCGGAACACAGATACGCAGTATTTT
CASSLLSRNTDTQYF
>TRBV27|TRBJ1-5|TRBD1|.
TGTGCCAGCAGACGCCGCGGACAGGGCGGCAATCAGCCCCAGCATTTT
CASRRRGQGGNQPQHF